This T cell receptor (beta chain) was recorded in a study of CXCR3-negative and CXCR3-positive naive CD8 T cells. Whole-study results and caveats: Both naive subsets showed comparably high diversity, and memory CD8+ cells showed much lower diversity. Naive cells with CXCR3 showed TRB CDR3s that were more hydrophobic than those in CXCR3-negative naive cells.

In the case of this clonotype: The antigen remains unidentified.

The CDR3 is 21 amino acids. Preparation of TRB cDNA libraries relied on 5' RACE carrying UMI labels. From its re-call of the 5' RACE reads, TCRdb lists each CDR3 protein once, without DNA. The sample yields some 110,000 distinct CDR3 sequences, of which the top ten take up around 0.4%. The authors gated naive CD8+ T cells as CD45RO-CCR7+CD27+CD95-. The specimen was naive CXCR3+ CD8+ T cells from blood. Indicated subset: CD45RO-CCR7+CD27+CD95- naive CD8+ T cells expressing CXCR3 (TNR3+). This receptor was identified in a human donor in good health. Some clones in this sample may be carry-over from other donors' samples. The V and J genes are TRBV21-1 and TRBJ1-2; TCRdb gives TRBD1 as the D gene, but with no DNA this cannot be confirmed. TRBV21-1 represents a pseudogene. This CDR3 reads CASSSGRGGLLPPYSRGGYTF.